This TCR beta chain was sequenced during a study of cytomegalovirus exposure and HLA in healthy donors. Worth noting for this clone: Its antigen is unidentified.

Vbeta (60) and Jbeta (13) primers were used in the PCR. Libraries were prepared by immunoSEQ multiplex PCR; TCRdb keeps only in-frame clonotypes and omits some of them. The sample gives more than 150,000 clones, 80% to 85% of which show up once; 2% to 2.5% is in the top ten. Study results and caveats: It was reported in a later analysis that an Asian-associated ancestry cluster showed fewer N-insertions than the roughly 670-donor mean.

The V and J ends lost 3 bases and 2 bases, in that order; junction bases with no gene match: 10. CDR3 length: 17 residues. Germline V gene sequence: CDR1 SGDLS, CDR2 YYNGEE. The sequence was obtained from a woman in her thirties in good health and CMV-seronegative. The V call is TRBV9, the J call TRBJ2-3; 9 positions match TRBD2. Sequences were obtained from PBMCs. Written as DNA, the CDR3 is TGTGCCAGCAGCGAGGGCAGCGGGGGGACATACACAGATACGCAGTATTTT. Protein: CASSEGSGGTYTDTQYF.